What follows are 10 T cell receptor beta chains derived from one specimen sequenced in a study of blood T cell repertoires in COVID-19. Data came from immunoSEQ multiplex PCR; TCRdb stores just in-frame clones and leaves some out. The sample has about 140,000 clones, about 90% seen once; the top ten hold 1.5%. Sequenced: peripheral blood. These receptors were collected from a woman aged 55-69 years with acute or convalescent COVID-19.

The J gene is TRBJ2-5, the V gene TRBV7-2; 12 bases align to TRBD2. The germline V gene has CDR1 SGHTA and CDR2 FQGNSA. This CDR3 has 15 residues. J lost 3 bases, V lost 4 bases, and 3 bases had no gene match. The CDR3 is CASSSSGGAEETQYF. CDR3 DNA: TGTGCCAGCAGCTCTAGCGGGGGGGCCGAAGAGACCCAGTACTTC.

The chain employs TRBV7-2 and TRBJ2-1, with TRBD1 matching over 11 bases. V gave up 5 bases and J gave up 6 bases; unmatched junction bases: 3. CDR1 SGHTA and CDR2 FQGNSA come from the germline V gene. There are 14 residues in the CDR3. The CDR3 loop reads CASSPGQGANEQFF. The DNA of the CDR3 is TGTGCCAGCAGCCCCGGACAGGGGGCCAATGAGCAGTTCTTC.

This chain uses TRBV7-3 with TRBJ2-2; possibly TRBD2 for D (5 bases). Germline V gene data show CDR1 as SGHTA and CDR2 as FQGTGA. The CDR3 covers 14 residues. V was trimmed by 1 base and J by 4 bases, leaving 7 bases between them. CDR3 in DNA: TGTGCCAGCAGCTTAAGTGGAGGCACCGGGGAGCTGTTTTTT. It translates to CASSLSGGTGELFF.

The CDR3 nucleotides read TGTGCCAGCTTCACTGGGCAGGGTTTTTATGAGCAGTACTTC. Protein sequence: CASFTGQGFYEQYF. The rearrangement links TRBV28 to TRBJ2-7, with D tentatively TRBD1 (5 bases). The germline CDR1 and CDR2 sequences are MDHEN and SYDVKM. The CDR3 runs 14 residues. V lost 8 bases and J 7 bases, leaving 21 bases between the germline ends.

This chain uses TRBV24-1 with TRBJ1-1, with 8 bases matching TRBD1. V lost 3 bases, J lost 4 bases, and 6 bases stayed unmatched. Looked up from germline, CDR1 is KGHDR and CDR2 is SFDVKD. The CDR3 spans 15 residues. The CDR3 reads CATSDPTQGGTEAFF. DNA for the CDR3: TGTGCCACCAGTGATCCTACACAGGGGGGCACTGAAGCTTTCTTT.

This clone was observed once. V gene TRBV24-1 combines with J gene TRBJ1-1, with D unresolved. The germline V gene encodes CDR1 KGHDR and CDR2 SFDVKD. The CDR3 has 12 residues. The germline V and J ends were trimmed by 2 bases and 3 bases, with 3 bases remaining between them. The CDR3, as DNA: TGTGCCACCAGTGATTCAGACACTGAAGCTTTCTTT. Encoded protein: CATSDSDTEAFF.

This sequence joins TRBV30 and TRBJ1-2; 10 bases align to TRBD1. The CDR3 is 15 amino acids. Germline assignment: CDR1 GTSNPN and CDR2 SVGIG (reference sequence). The junction had 7 bases not matched to a gene; V was cut back by 2 bases and J by 4 bases. This chain's CDR3 is CAWSPKDRGFYGYTF. In DNA, the CDR3 is TGTGCCTGGAGTCCAAAGGACAGGGGGTTCTATGGCTACACCTTC.

This clone turned up a few times. This chain links TRBV18 with TRBJ2-4; 8 bases are shared with TRBD1. CDR3 length: 17 amino acids. Trimming cost V 3 bases and J 7 bases; bases outside gene matches: 14. The germline V gene has CDR1 KGHSH and CDR2 LQKENI. This CDR3 reads CASSPGTGGVGRNIQYF. The CDR3 coding sequence is TGTGCCAGCTCACCTGGGACAGGAGGTGTAGGTCGGAACATTCAGTACTTC. Together with reference TRBV18 and TRBJ2-4, the CDR3 gives the full variable domain: NAGVMQNPRHLVRRRGQEARLRCSPMKGHSHVYWYRQLPEEGLKFMVYLQKENIIDESGMPKERFSAEFPKEGPSILRIQQVVRGDSAAYFCASSPGTGGVGRNIQYFGAGTRLSVL.

The gene calls are TRBV6-5 and TRBJ1-1; D might be TRBD1 (5 bases). From germline, CDR1 is MNHEY and CDR2 SVGAGI. V gave up 8 bases and J gave up 4 bases, with 14 bases separating them. The CDR3 consists of 13 residues. The CDR3 DNA sequence: TGTGCCAGCCGCCCGCGGGACCTCACTGAAGCTTTCTTT. This translates into CASRPRDLTEAFF.

The gene calls are TRBV6-5 and TRBJ2-5; 10 bases map to TRBD1. CDR3 length: 15 residues. V shed 0 bases, J shed 4 bases, and the junction held 2 bases outside the gene matches. CDR1 is MNHEY, CDR2 SVGAGI, per germline. For the CDR3, the DNA is TGTGCCAGCAGTTACTCGACAGGGGGCGGAGAGACCCAGTACTTC. Protein sequence: CASSYSTGGGETQYF.